Listed below are T cell receptor beta chains from one sample, sequenced in a study of blood T cells in healthy people across ages. TCRdb re-analysed the 5' RACE reads in MiXCR, keeping a single row per CDR3 protein. The data show some 790,000 distinct CDR3 sequences, around 30% seen once. Sequencing input: blood. The receptors come from a woman over 75 in good health. The CDR3 runs from the conserved cysteine through the conserved F or W. D genes are given only for firm matches. Part of the rows lack a size; the others show once, few, many or a class for expanded clones.

j_call clone_size v_call d_call cdr3_nt cdr3_aa
TRBJ2-1 . TRBV29-1 . TGCAGCATTGTACTACAGGCAGGTTCCTCCTACAATGAGCAGTTCTTC CSIVLQAGSSYNEQFF
TRBJ1-2 many TRBV29-1 . TGCAGCGTCGACATTAACTATGGCTACACCTTC CSVDINYGYTF
TRBJ1-1 few TRBV11-2 TRBD1 TGTGCCAGCAGCTCTTCACAGGGGCTGAACACTGAAGCTTTCTTT CASSSSQGLNTEAFF
TRBJ1-1 . TRBV12-3/TRBV12-4 TRBD1 TGTGCCAGCAGTTTGGGGACAGTTGAAAGGACTGAAGCTTTCTTT CASSLGTVERTEAFF
TRBJ2-7 many TRBV29-1 TRBD2 TGCAGCGCTAGCGGGGGGGCCGGCGAGCAGTACTTC CSASGGAGEQYF
TRBJ2-7 many TRBV25-1 . TGTGCCAGCAGTCCCCCGGGACACTTCACCTACGAGCAGTACTTC CASSPPGHFTYEQYF
TRBJ1-5 many TRBV5-6 TRBD1 TGTGCCAGCAGCCAAAGACGCAGGACAGGGGGCGATCAGCCCCAGCATTTT CASSQRRRTGGDQPQHF
TRBJ2-3 . TRBV20-1 . TGCAGTGCTGTGCCCTCTAGGGGAATCACAGATACGCAGTATTTT CSAVPSRGITDTQYF
TRBJ1-2 many TRBV20-1 . TGCAGTGCTAGGGACCGTTTCTATGGCTACACCTTC CSARDRFYGYTF
TRBJ1-4 . TRBV6-5 . TGTGCCAGCAGAGATGGGGGGCGGGAAAAACTGTTTTTT CASRDGGREKLFF
TRBJ2-1 . TRBV11-3 . TGTGCCAGCAGCTTAGGCCCAGCCGAGGGAGAGCAGTTCTTC CASSLGPAEGEQFF
TRBJ2-7 many TRBV28 . TGTGCCAGCAGTGCCTTGGGCTACGAGCAGTACTTC CASSALGYEQYF
TRBJ2-6 many TRBV18 . TGTGCCAGCTCAGGAAACAGGGTCAAGGGGGCCAACGTCCTGACTTTC CASSGNRVKGANVLTF
TRBJ1-4 . TRBV19 . TGTGCCAGTAGTATAACGGTTTGGGAAGTTGAAAAACTGTTTTTT CASSITVWEVEKLFF